These 8 T cell receptor beta chains were all obtained from the same sample, sequenced in a study of breast tumors, draining lymph nodes, adjacent tissues. Samples came from axillary lymph nodes draining the breast cancer. From the multiplex PCR reads, TCRdb called clonotypes with MiXCR, one entry per CDR3 protein. The table has approximately 100,000 distinct CDR3 sequences, approximately 22% seen once; the top ten hold roughly 1.2%. What was sequenced was axillary lymph node tissue. The source is a female donor with breast cancer. Some clones in this sample may be carry-over from other donors' samples.

This clonotype has a handful of counts. A much larger clone lies a single base off, so this may be a read error. This chain links TRBV29-1 with TRBJ1-2, with a weak D call TRBD1 (6 bases). This CDR3 region has 17 residues. The V gene lost 4 bases and the J gene lost 10 bases, with 31 bases spanning the gap. The germline CDR1 and CDR2 sequences are SQVTM and ANQGSEA. CDR3 protein: CSVVPTVRQQGVGDYTF. The DNA for the CDR3 is TGCAGCGTTGTTCCGACCGTCCGACAACAGGGAGTTGGTGACTACACCTTC.

Many counts were recorded for this clonotype. V is TRBV2 and J is TRBJ2-3; D might be TRBD1 or TRBD2, each matching 5 bases. V was clipped by 8 bases and J by 2 bases, with 5 bases between them. Germline V gene data show CDR1 as SNHLY and CDR2 as FYNNEI. The CDR3 runs 11 residues. The CDR3 DNA reads TGTGCCAGCGGGACCACAGATACGCAGTATTTT. It yields the protein CASGTTDTQYF.

This clonotype was counted only a few times. The chain combines TRBV16 with TRBJ2-1; 8 nucleotides line up with TRBD2. V trimming: 0 bases; J trimming: 3 bases; junction bases outside the gene matches: 4. CDR1 KGHSY and CDR2 FQNENV come from the germline V gene. The CDR3 loop spans 16 amino acids. The CDR3 bases are TGTGCCAGCAGCCAATCCGGCGGGAGGCACTACAATGAGCAGTTCTTC. Translation gives CASSQSGGRHYNEQFF. The complete variable domain, with remaining parts taken from reference TRBV16 and TRBJ2-1, reads GEEVAQTPKHLVRGEGQKAKLYCAPIKGHSYVFWYQQVLKNEFKFLISFQNENVFDETGMPKERFSAKCLPNSPCSLEIQATKLEDSAVYFCASSQSGGRHYNEQFFGPGTRLTVL.

On this clonotype itself: At one end, the junction sequence differs from germline, possibly due to a read error. The V and J genes are TRBV5-1 and TRBJ1-3; D is undetermined. CDR1 SGHRS and CDR2 YFSETQ come from the germline V gene. CDR3 length equals 14 residues. For the CDR3, the DNA is TGCGCCAGCAGCTTGGGGGGATCTGGAAACACCATATACTTT. Translated, it gives CASSLGGSGNTIYF. Drawing the rest from reference TRBV5-1 and TRBJ1-3, the complete variable domain is KAGVTQTPRYLIKTRGQQVTLSCSPISGHRSVSWYQQTPGQGLQFLFEYFSETQRNKGNFPGRFSGRQFSNSRSEMNVSTLELGDSALYLCASSLGGSGNTIYFGEGSWLTVV.

At least ten counts were recorded for this clonotype. V usage is TRBV2 and J usage is TRBJ2-2, with unresolved D. The CDR3 is 14 amino acids. The V and J ends lost 1 base and 8 bases respectively, with 11 bases between them. Germline CDR1 is SNHLY and CDR2 is FYNNEI. CDR3 in amino acids: CASSEGRILGELFF. The CDR3 DNA reads TGTGCCAGCAGTGAAGGACGCATTCTGGGGGAGCTGTTTTTT.

This clonotype was counted a few times. V usage is TRBV20-1 and J usage is TRBJ2-4, with 11 bases matching TRBD2. The CDR3 consists of 17 residues. CDR1 is DFQATT, CDR2 SNEGSKA, per germline (reference sequence). V lost 8 bases, J lost 0 bases, and 12 bases stayed unmatched. The CDR3 sequence: CSFSGGASGLAKNIQYF. Here the CDR3 DNA reads TGCAGTTTTAGCGGGGGGGCCAGTGGACTAGCCAAAAACATTCAGTACTTC.

This clonotype was picked up many times. The V gene is TRBV10-3, the J gene TRBJ2-3; D not resolved. The CDR3 loop spans 14 amino acids. The V gene's germline CDR1 is ENHRY and CDR2 SYGVKD. V dropped 4 bases and J dropped 1 base, with 9 bases sitting between them. The CDR3 DNA reads TGTGCCATCAGTGGCGTCAGACGCACAGATACGCAGTATTTT. The encoded protein is CAISGVRRTDTQYF.

This clonotype appeared many times. This chain joins TRBV25-1 and TRBJ1-6; the match to TRBD1 covers 10 bases. Germline-derived CDR1 and CDR2 are MGHDK and SYGVNS. The CDR3 spans 15 residues. After removal of 2 bases from V and 7 bases from J, the junction contained 2 bases not matched to a gene. The CDR3 sequence: CASSEGQGVNSPLHF. The CDR3 bases are TGTGCCAGCAGTGAAGGACAGGGGGTAAATTCACCCCTCCACTTT. Based on the CDR3 plus reference TRBV25-1 and TRBJ1-6, the full variable domain is EADIYQTPRYLVIGTGKKITLECSQTMGHDKMYWYQQDPGMELHLIHYSYGVNSTEKGDLSSESTVSRIRTEHFPLTLESARPSHTSQYLCASSEGQGVNSPLHFGNGTRLTVT.